This TCR beta chain was obtained from a study of OX40 agonist ivuxolimab in advanced cancers. At the level of the study: Of mixed ages from about 20 to 85 and averaging roughly 66 years, the group was roughly 85% male.

Measured with immunoSEQ multiplex PCR; TCRdb has only the in-frame clones, and not every one. Found here are 80,000 or so clones, about 90% of them singletons; the top ten hold about 1.8%. The CDR3 consists of 12 residues. Germline CDR1 reads SGHVS; CDR2 reads FQNEAQ. The germline V and J ends were trimmed by 5 bases and 12 bases, with 17 bases remaining between them. The V gene is TRBV7-8, the J gene TRBJ2-7; D may match TRBD1 or TRBD2 (5 bases each). Specimen: CD4+ or CD8+ T cells sorted from blood, collected in a trial of the OX40 agonist ivuxolimab. The TCR was taken from an adult with an advanced solid tumor such as melanoma, head and neck, liver or kidney cancer. CDR3 coding DNA: TGTGCCAGCAGCCCCGGTTGGGACCTCGCGTACTTC. This codes for CASSPGWDLAYF.